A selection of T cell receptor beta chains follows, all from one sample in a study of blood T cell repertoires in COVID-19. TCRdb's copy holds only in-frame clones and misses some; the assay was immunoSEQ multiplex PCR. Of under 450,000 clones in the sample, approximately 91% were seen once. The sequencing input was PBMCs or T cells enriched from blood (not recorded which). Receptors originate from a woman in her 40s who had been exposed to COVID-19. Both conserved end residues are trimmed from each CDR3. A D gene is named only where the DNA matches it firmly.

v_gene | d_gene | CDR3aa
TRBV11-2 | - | ASSRGHLGTEAF
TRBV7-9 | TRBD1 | ASSARRGRRYGYT
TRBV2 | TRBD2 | ASSQRGGPDTQY
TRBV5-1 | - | ASSFGFSYEQY
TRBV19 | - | ASSTHREGPRGGQPQH
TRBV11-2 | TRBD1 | ASSLGTGHGDGYT
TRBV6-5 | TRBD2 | ASRDGGLKTQY
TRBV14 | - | ASRATGSYNEQF
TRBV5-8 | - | ASSFVLYYNEQF
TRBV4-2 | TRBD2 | ASSQELAGSFNEQF
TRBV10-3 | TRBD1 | AISESRGRGEQY
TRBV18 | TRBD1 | ASSPKGQGDGYT
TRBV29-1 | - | SVSRPNTEAF
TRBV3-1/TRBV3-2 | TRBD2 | ASSQVPAGENIQY
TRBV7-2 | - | ASSLTQGFGGGELF
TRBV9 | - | ASSARDKGILNTEAF
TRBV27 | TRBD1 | ASSGQGKGNQPQH
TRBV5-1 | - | ASSLGTIEQY
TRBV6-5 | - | ASSPSTGIGWGYT
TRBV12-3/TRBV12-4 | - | ASSASNEKLF
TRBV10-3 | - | AIGGASVVGEQF
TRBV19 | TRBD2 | ASSRTSGGEYNEQF
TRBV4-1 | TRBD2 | ASSQVGLAGYEQY
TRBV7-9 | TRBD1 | ASSSYRGPLTEAF
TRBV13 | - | ASSPKLASTTQY
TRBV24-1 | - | ATSDPGHLGEQF
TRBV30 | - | AWMRVGQETQY
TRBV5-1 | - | ASSLAGDMYYSPLH
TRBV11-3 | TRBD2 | ASSRRTSGTQIQTQY
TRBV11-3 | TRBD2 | ASSLAGLPQRDTQY
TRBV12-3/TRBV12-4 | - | ASSPGEREQY
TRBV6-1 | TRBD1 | ASSDRPDREAEAF
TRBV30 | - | AWSVIRDTEAF
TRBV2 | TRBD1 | ASKATGGSTEAF
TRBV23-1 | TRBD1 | ASSPYLETGRYNSPLH
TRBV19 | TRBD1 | ASSIAPTGLTYEQY
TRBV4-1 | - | ASSQEETANYGYT
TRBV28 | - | ASSSTGTGYQPQH
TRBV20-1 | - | SASWGGEAF
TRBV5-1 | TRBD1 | ASSLLPPGQGSSYEQY
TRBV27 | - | ASSFKAGDGNQPQH
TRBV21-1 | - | ASSKGGDRYYEQY
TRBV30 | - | AWSTLGGGNEQF
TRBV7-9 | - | ASRPEERQEQF
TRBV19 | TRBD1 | ASTIQGVTEAF
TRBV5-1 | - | ASSPAPASSYNEQF
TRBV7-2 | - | ASSLDVGSDQPQH
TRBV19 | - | ASMGQANTEAF
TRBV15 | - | ATRRTAQRWDEQY